The 18 T cell receptor beta chains in this list originate from one sample, sequenced in a study of post-analysis software for immune sequencing data. Study results and caveats: Patients used several TRBV segments, including TRBV5-6, TRBV5-1 and TRBV20-1, more often than controls.

The antigens of these receptors remain unknown. Prepared libraries of TCR beta cDNA carried unique molecular identifiers. TCRdb redid the calling of the PCR reads with MiXCR, one entry per CDR3 protein. Among 450,000 or so distinct CDR3 sequences listed, roughly 45% were seen once. Specimen: blood. The receptor set was obtained from a girl aged 5-17 years with multiple sclerosis.

The chain combines TRBV29-1 with TRBJ2-5; D is perhaps TRBD1 or TRBD2 (6 bases each). This CDR3 contains 19 residues. V shed 1 base and J shed 2 bases, with 26 bases lying between them. Germline V lookup: CDR1 SQVTM, CDR2 ANQGSEA. CDR3 residues: CSVEGKPPWTVGSQETQYF. The CDR3 DNA reads TGCAGCGTTGAAGGGAAGCCCCCCTGGACAGTCGGGAGTCAAGAGACCCAGTACTTC.

This chain links TRBV29-1 with TRBJ2-3; weak D call: TRBD1 (7 bases). The V gene lost 6 bases and the J gene lost 4 bases, with 17 bases spanning the gap. The length of the CDR3 is 14 residues. The germline V gene has CDR1 SQVTM and CDR2 ANQGSEA. CDR3 region: CSVETGRRADTQYF. CDR3 bases: TGCAGCGTGGAGACAGGGAGGAGGGCAGATACGCAGTATTTT.

The chain carries TRBV27 and TRBJ2-5; D gene uncertain. The DNA matches TRBJ2-7 better at its end, which makes the J call doubtful. The V gene's germline CDR1 is MNHEY and CDR2 SMNVEV (reference sequence). The CDR3 sequence is 13 residues long. The DNA of the CDR3 is TGTGCCAGCAGTTTCTCCCCCTCGGGCGAGCAGTACTTC. It codes for CASSFSPSGEQYF.

The J gene is TRBJ2-3, the V gene TRBV29-1; the D is unclear. The CDR3 runs to 13 residues. With 3 bases removed from V and 6 bases from J, the gap between germline ends came to 13 bases. Germline CDR1 and CDR2: SQVTM and ANQGSEA. The CDR3 is CSVEGSLSDTQYF. In DNA form, the CDR3 reads TGCAGCGTTGAGGGCTCGCTGTCGGATACGCAGTATTTT.

The chain links TRBV28 to TRBJ2-1; 10 bases line up with TRBD2. The junction had 10 bases not matched to a gene; V was cut back by 5 bases and J by 6 bases. This CDR3 has 16 residues. Germline CDR1 is MDHEN and CDR2 is SYDVKM. For the CDR3, the DNA is TGTGCCAGCAGTCCGACCCTAGCGGGAGATCGCAATGAGCAGTTCTTC. Its translation is CASSPTLAGDRNEQFF.

This clonotype was counted a few times. The V gene is TRBV20-1, the J gene TRBJ2-7; 7 bases agree with TRBD1. Germline CDR1 reads DFQATT; CDR2 reads SNEGSKA (reference sequence). CDR3 length equals 15 residues. With 5 bases clipped from V and 0 bases from J, the junction kept 10 bases outside the gene matches. For the CDR3, the DNA is TGCAGTGCTGAAAACAGGGGTCAAACCTCCTACGAGCAGTACTTC. Amino acid sequence: CSAENRGQTSYEQYF.

This clonotype came up a few times. The chain recombines TRBV6-6 with TRBJ1-2; no clear D gene. There are 15 residues in the CDR3. In germline, CDR1 is MNHNY, CDR2 SVGAGI (reference sequence). The V and J ends lost 0 bases and 8 bases respectively, with 16 bases between them. This CDR3 is CASSYSLEAFGGYTF. The CDR3 bases are TGTGCCAGCAGTTACTCGTTGGAGGCTTTTGGGGGCTACACCTTC.

This rearrangement joins TRBV6-6 to TRBJ2-7; 9 bases agree with TRBD1. CDR1 MNHNY and CDR2 SVGAGI come from the germline V gene (reference sequence). Trimming removed 6 bases from V and 2 bases from J; junction bases left unmatched: 5. CDR3 length equals 14 residues. CDR3: CASRAGQGTYEQYF. The CDR3 bases are TGTGCCAGCAGGGCGGGACAGGGTACCTACGAGCAGTACTTC.

This clonotype has only a few counts. The CDR3 here is CASSLGPRTQETQYF. The CDR3 bases are TGTGCCAGCAGCCTGGGACCAAGGACACAAGAGACCCAGTACTTC. The gene calls are TRBV7-9 and TRBJ2-5; possibly TRBD1 or TRBD2 for D (5 bases each). Germline V lookup: CDR1 SEHNR, CDR2 FQNEAQ (reference sequence). The CDR3 runs 15 residues. Trimming removed 5 bases from V and 2 bases from J, with 15 bases in between.

This chain uses TRBV29-1 with TRBJ1-5; 8 bases are shared with TRBD1. Germline CDR1 and CDR2: SQVTM and ANQGSEA. The CDR3 totals 13 residues. Trimming at V came to 7 bases and at J to 3 bases, leaving 5 bases not matched to a gene. CDR3 region: CSAGQGINQPQHF. Written as DNA, the CDR3 is TGCAGCGCTGGACAGGGAATCAATCAGCCCCAGCATTTT.

This clonotype has more than one count but fewer than ten. The J gene is TRBJ1-4, the V gene TRBV29-1; D is undetermined. Between the trimmed V and J ends, which lost 0 bases and 5 bases, there was a span of 7 bases. Germline-derived CDR1 and CDR2 are SQVTM and ANQGSEA. The CDR3 runs to 13 residues. The CDR3 reads CSVEDHGNEKLFF. CDR3 DNA sequence: TGCAGCGTTGAAGATCACGGAAATGAAAAACTGTTTTTT. Full variable domain (rest looked up from reference TRBV29-1 and TRBJ1-4): SAVISQKPSRDICQRGTSLTIQCQVDSQVTMMFWYRQQPGQSLTLIATANQGSEATYESGFVIDKFPISRPNLTFSTLTVSNMSPEDSSIYLCSVEDHGNEKLFFGSGTQLSVL.

The chain couples TRBV6-1 to TRBJ2-1, with 9 bases fitting TRBD2. Germline V gene data show CDR1 as MNHNS and CDR2 as SASEGT. Trimming at V came to 10 bases and at J to 2 bases, leaving 3 bases not matched to a gene. This CDR3 spans 13 amino acids. The CDR3 here is CATGTSPYNEQFF. The CDR3 DNA sequence: TGTGCCACCGGGACTAGCCCCTACAATGAGCAGTTCTTC.

This clonotype was detected a few times. The chain has TRBV5-1 and TRBJ1-1; D gene uncertain. The length of the CDR3 is 12 residues. Germline assignment: CDR1 SGHRS and CDR2 YFSETQ. Trimming took off 0 bases at V and 10 bases at J, with 10 bases between the two ends. This chain's CDR3 is CASSLERGVAFF. The CDR3 region has the DNA TGCGCCAGCAGCTTGGAACGGGGAGTAGCTTTCTTT.

Remarks on this clonotype: One end of the junction fails to match germline, which may point to a read error. The J gene is TRBJ2-3, the V gene TRBV5-1; TRBD2 agrees at 14 bases. Germline CDR1 SGHRS, CDR2 YFSETQ. This CDR3 contains 16 residues. The CDR3 nucleotides are TGCGCCAGCAGCGGCGGGACTAGCGGGAGCACAGATATGCAGTATTTT. This codes for CASSGGTSGSTDMQYF.

This clonotype showed up just a few times. This chain links TRBV28 with TRBJ2-1, with 11 bases that match TRBD2. Germline assignment: CDR1 MDHEN and CDR2 SYDVKM. Losses at the gene ends were 6 bases for V and 6 bases for J; bases not matched to a gene: 4. The CDR3 loop spans 14 amino acids. CDR3: CASRPGTSGNEQFF. The CDR3 DNA reads as TGTGCCAGCAGACCCGGGACTAGCGGCAATGAGCAGTTCTTC.

The chain links TRBV5-1 to TRBJ2-2; tentative D call: TRBD2 (6 bases). Germline CDR1 and CDR2: SGHRS and YFSETQ. Trimming took off 3 bases at V and 5 bases at J, with 14 bases between the two ends. This CDR3 is built from 15 residues. The CDR3 nucleotides are TGCGCCAGCAGCTCGTCGGGACTTTATACCGGGGAGCTGTTTTTT. Amino acid sequence: CASSSSGLYTGELFF. Drawing the rest from reference TRBV5-1 and TRBJ2-2, the complete variable domain is KAGVTQTPRYLIKTRGQQVTLSCSPISGHRSVSWYQQTPGQGLQFLFEYFSETQRNKGNFPGRFSGRQFSNSRSEMNVSTLELGDSALYLCASSSSGLYTGELFFGEGSRLTVL.

This clonotype was seen a single time. V gene TRBV4-2 combines with J gene TRBJ1-1, with TRBD1 as a possible D gene (5 bases). V dropped 0 bases and J dropped 6 bases, with 8 bases sitting between them. This CDR3 comprises 13 residues. The germline gives CDR1 LGHNA, CDR2 YNFKEQ. This chain's CDR3 is CASSQEGGAEAFF. CDR3 in DNA: TGTGCCAGCAGCCAAGAGGGAGGGGCTGAAGCTTTCTTT.

V usage is TRBV20-1 and J usage is TRBJ2-3; TRBD1 agrees at 7 bases. This CDR3 contains 14 residues. Trimming cost V 6 bases and J 4 bases; bases outside gene matches: 10. Germline V lookup: CDR1 DFQATT, CDR2 SNEGSKA (reference sequence). The CDR3 DNA sequence: TGCAGTGCCGCCCGGCACAGGGGACCAGATACGCAGTATTTT. Translating gives CSAARHRGPDTQYF.